This TCR beta chain was captured by sequencing in a study of shared clonotypes between healthy human individuals. Findings and caveats of the study: Richness estimates generally favored naive over memory subsets.

Division of CD4+ cells produced a CD45RA+ naive subset and a CD45RA-negative memory subset. There are 15 residues in the CDR3. The ends lost 4 bases at V and 4 bases at J; junction bases unmatched: 7. Germline CDR1 SGHRS, CDR2 YFSETQ. With regard to this clone: Its antigen remains unidentified. The same CDR3 is also encoded by other DNA sequences in this sample.

Clones were sequenced by immunoSEQ multiplex PCR, and TCRdb holds only the in-frame ones, with some missing. The table has over a million clones, around 78% seen once. The chain has TRBV5-1 and TRBJ1-5; 8 bases agree with TRBD1. The TCR was taken from a man aged 18 to 30 in good health. Some clones in this sample may be carry-over from other donors' samples. The sample consisted of memory CD4+ T cells from PBMCs. Specified subset: CD45RA-negative fraction. This CDR3 is CASSPGTGGNQPQHF. The CDR3 nucleotides are TGCGCCAGCAGCCCCGGGACAGGCGGTAATCAGCCCCAGCATTTT.